Listed below are T cell receptor beta chains from one sample, sequenced in a study of CD8 T cells in ankylosing spondylitis. TCRdb recomputed calls from the 5' RACE reads with MiXCR, one row per CDR3 protein. Of some 250,000 distinct CDR3 sequences listed, about 24% were seen once; the top ten hold less than 0.75%. Sequencing input: blood, either unsorted or a sorted T cell fraction (not recorded which). The receptors here all came from a male donor with ankylosing spondylitis or in good health (not recorded which). CDR3s include the opening cysteine and the closing phenylalanine or tryptophan. A D gene is named only where the DNA matches it firmly. Where a row states a size, it is once, few, many or the class of an expanded clone; other rows omit it.

CDR3aa: CSVGQAQGTQYF
CDR3nt: TGCAGCGTGGGACAGGCACAGGGGACCCAGTACTTC
j_gene: TRBJ2-5
abundance: few
v_gene: TRBV29-1
d_gene: TRBD1
len: 12

CDR3aa: CSVDAGGLINTEAFF
CDR3nt: TGCAGCGTTGACGCGGGGGGCCTAATTAACACTGAAGCTTTCTTT
j_gene: TRBJ1-1
abundance: few
v_gene: TRBV29-1
d_gene: -
len: 15

CDR3aa: CASSDGGDTEAFF
CDR3nt: TGTGCCAGCAGTGATGGAGGGGATACTGAAGCTTTCTTT
j_gene: TRBJ1-1
abundance: -
v_gene: TRBV2
d_gene: -
len: 13

CDR3aa: CASSQVVRNEQFF
CDR3nt: TGCGCCAGCAGCCAAGTGGTCCGCAATGAGCAGTTCTTC
j_gene: TRBJ2-1
abundance: many
v_gene: TRBV4-1
d_gene: -
len: 13

CDR3aa: CASSLQGPPSETQYF
CDR3nt: TGTGCCAGCAGTCTGCAGGGGCCCCCCAGTGAGACCCAGTACTTC
j_gene: TRBJ2-5
abundance: many
v_gene: TRBV12-3/TRBV12-4
d_gene: -
len: 15

CDR3aa: CASSFRTDTQYF
CDR3nt: TGTGCCAGCAGTTTCAGGACAGATACGCAGTATTTT
j_gene: TRBJ2-3
abundance: many
v_gene: TRBV12-3/TRBV12-4
d_gene: -
len: 12

CDR3aa: CSVPFWPHQETQYF
CDR3nt: TGCAGTGTCCCTTTTTGGCCTCACCAAGAGACCCAGTACTTC
j_gene: TRBJ2-5
abundance: few
v_gene: TRBV20-1
d_gene: -
len: 14

CDR3aa: CSAETQGTGYGYTF
CDR3nt: TGCAGTGCAGAAACCCAGGGGACGGGCTATGGCTACACCTTC
j_gene: TRBJ1-2
abundance: -
v_gene: TRBV20-1
d_gene: -
len: 14

CDR3aa: CASSLTSGGNTQYF
CDR3nt: TGTGCCAGCAGCTTAACTTCAGGGGGCAATACGCAGTATTTT
j_gene: TRBJ2-3
abundance: -
v_gene: TRBV7-3
d_gene: TRBD1
len: 14

CDR3aa: CSATNSYEQYF
CDR3nt: TGCAGTGCGACGAACTCCTACGAGCAGTACTTC
j_gene: TRBJ2-7
abundance: many
v_gene: TRBV20-1
d_gene: -
len: 11

CDR3aa: CASSATGGVSRGYTF
CDR3nt: TGTGCCAGCAGCGCCACAGGGGGCGTCTCGAGGGGCTACACCTTC
j_gene: TRBJ1-2
abundance: -
v_gene: TRBV9
d_gene: TRBD1
len: 15

CDR3aa: CASSLVWQGVETGELFF
CDR3nt: TGTGCCAGCAGCTTAGTCTGGCAGGGAGTGGAAACCGGGGAGCTGTTTTTT
j_gene: TRBJ2-2
abundance: -
v_gene: TRBV12-3/TRBV12-4
d_gene: -
len: 17

CDR3aa: CASSLGRGDREDGYTF
CDR3nt: TGTGCCAGCAGTTTGGGGAGGGGGGACAGGGAAGATGGCTACACCTTC
j_gene: TRBJ1-2
abundance: -
v_gene: TRBV12-3/TRBV12-4
d_gene: TRBD1
len: 16

CDR3aa: CATSSYDLGLDSYEQYF
CDR3nt: TGTGCCACCAGCAGTTACGATCTGGGGTTGGACTCCTACGAGCAGTACTTC
j_gene: TRBJ2-7
abundance: few
v_gene: TRBV15
d_gene: -
len: 17

CDR3aa: CSARFGGPNQPQHF
CDR3nt: TGCAGTGCTAGATTCGGGGGGCCAAATCAGCCCCAGCATTTT
j_gene: TRBJ1-5
abundance: -
v_gene: TRBV20-1
d_gene: -
len: 14

CDR3aa: CASSLLAGGETQYF
CDR3nt: TGTGCCAGCAGTTTGCTAGCGGGGGGAGAGACCCAGTACTTC
j_gene: TRBJ2-5
abundance: many
v_gene: TRBV12-3/TRBV12-4
d_gene: TRBD2
len: 14

CDR3aa: CSVPQGSPYEQYF
CDR3nt: TGCAGCGTACCACAGGGGTCCCCCTACGAGCAGTACTTC
j_gene: TRBJ2-7
abundance: many
v_gene: TRBV29-1
d_gene: TRBD1
len: 13

CDR3aa: CSAREAERGTDTQYF
CDR3nt: TGCAGTGCTAGAGAAGCTGAACGCGGGACAGATACGCAGTATTTT
j_gene: TRBJ2-3
abundance: few
v_gene: TRBV20-1
d_gene: -
len: 15

CDR3aa: CASSVSGGASGELFF
CDR3nt: TGTGCCAGCAGCGTCAGCGGGGGGGCCTCCGGGGAGCTGTTTTTT
j_gene: TRBJ2-2
abundance: -
v_gene: TRBV6-2/TRBV6-3
d_gene: TRBD2
len: 15

CDR3aa: CASSRRGSGGMLEQFF
CDR3nt: TGTGCCAGCAGCCGCCGGGGGAGCGGGGGGATGCTGGAGCAGTTCTTC
j_gene: TRBJ2-1
abundance: -
v_gene: TRBV7-3
d_gene: TRBD2
len: 16

CDR3aa: CAISQTGGAPTDTQYF
CDR3nt: TGTGCCATCAGTCAAACAGGGGGCGCCCCCACAGATACGCAGTATTTT
j_gene: TRBJ2-3
abundance: -
v_gene: TRBV10-3
d_gene: TRBD1
len: 16

CDR3aa: CSASASSEQFF
CDR3nt: TGCAGTGCTAGTGCGTCGAGTGAGCAGTTCTTC
j_gene: TRBJ2-1
abundance: -
v_gene: TRBV20-1
d_gene: -
len: 11

CDR3aa: CASSPPLGGGASDTQYF
CDR3nt: TGTGCCAGCAGCCCCCCCCTTGGCGGGGGGGCAAGTGATACGCAGTATTTT
j_gene: TRBJ2-3
abundance: many
v_gene: TRBV7-2
d_gene: TRBD2
len: 17

CDR3aa: CSATSVADTQYF
CDR3nt: TGCAGTGCGACTAGCGTCGCAGATACGCAGTATTTT
j_gene: TRBJ2-3
abundance: few
v_gene: TRBV20-1
d_gene: TRBD2
len: 12

CDR3aa: CSVEPLSDVGKNIQYF
CDR3nt: TGCAGCGTTGAACCCCTGTCTGATGTCGGCAAAAACATTCAGTACTTC
j_gene: TRBJ2-4
abundance: few
v_gene: TRBV29-1
d_gene: -
len: 16

CDR3aa: CASSEAAGDNTYGYTF
CDR3nt: TGTGCCAGCAGTGAAGCGGCCGGGGACAACACCTATGGCTACACCTTC
j_gene: TRBJ1-2
abundance: -
v_gene: TRBV6-1
d_gene: -
len: 16

CDR3aa: CASAEEGAGYEQYF
CDR3nt: TGTGCTAGTGCGGAGGAGGGGGCAGGCTACGAGCAGTACTTC
j_gene: TRBJ2-7
abundance: -
v_gene: TRBV12-5
d_gene: -
len: 14

CDR3aa: CASSSYVDTQYF
CDR3nt: TGTGCCAGCAGCTCCTACGTTGATACGCAGTATTTT
j_gene: TRBJ2-3
abundance: once
v_gene: TRBV7-2
d_gene: -
len: 12